The T cell receptor beta chain under discussion was sequenced for a study of CD8 T cells in Susac syndrome. With random hexamers, roughly 0.45 to 1 ug RNA was reverse transcribed. Amplification of TCR beta CDR3 by immunoSEQ multiplex PCR spanned 54 Vbeta and 13 Jbeta. TCRdb itself ran the immunoSEQ multiplex PCR reads through MiXCR, one entry per CDR3 protein. This table has about 250,000 distinct CDR3 sequences, about 93% appearing once. Study-level findings and limits: Individuals included in the TCR sequencing and HLA analysis were acknowledged by the study to be relatively few in number.

As concerns this clonotype: Antigen: not known.

The V gene's germline CDR1 is SGHNT and CDR2 YYREEE (reference sequence). Trimming removed 6 bases at V and 0 bases at J, with 12 bases between. The CDR3 totals 14 residues. This receptor was obtained from a human donor with multiple sclerosis. The sequenced sample consisted of CD4+ T cells from PBMCs. The chain uses TRBV5-4 and TRBJ2-5; no firm D call. The CDR3 DNA sequence: TGTGCCAGCACTGCCGACCGTTACCAAGAGACCCAGTACTTC. Amino acid sequence: CASTADRYQETQYF.